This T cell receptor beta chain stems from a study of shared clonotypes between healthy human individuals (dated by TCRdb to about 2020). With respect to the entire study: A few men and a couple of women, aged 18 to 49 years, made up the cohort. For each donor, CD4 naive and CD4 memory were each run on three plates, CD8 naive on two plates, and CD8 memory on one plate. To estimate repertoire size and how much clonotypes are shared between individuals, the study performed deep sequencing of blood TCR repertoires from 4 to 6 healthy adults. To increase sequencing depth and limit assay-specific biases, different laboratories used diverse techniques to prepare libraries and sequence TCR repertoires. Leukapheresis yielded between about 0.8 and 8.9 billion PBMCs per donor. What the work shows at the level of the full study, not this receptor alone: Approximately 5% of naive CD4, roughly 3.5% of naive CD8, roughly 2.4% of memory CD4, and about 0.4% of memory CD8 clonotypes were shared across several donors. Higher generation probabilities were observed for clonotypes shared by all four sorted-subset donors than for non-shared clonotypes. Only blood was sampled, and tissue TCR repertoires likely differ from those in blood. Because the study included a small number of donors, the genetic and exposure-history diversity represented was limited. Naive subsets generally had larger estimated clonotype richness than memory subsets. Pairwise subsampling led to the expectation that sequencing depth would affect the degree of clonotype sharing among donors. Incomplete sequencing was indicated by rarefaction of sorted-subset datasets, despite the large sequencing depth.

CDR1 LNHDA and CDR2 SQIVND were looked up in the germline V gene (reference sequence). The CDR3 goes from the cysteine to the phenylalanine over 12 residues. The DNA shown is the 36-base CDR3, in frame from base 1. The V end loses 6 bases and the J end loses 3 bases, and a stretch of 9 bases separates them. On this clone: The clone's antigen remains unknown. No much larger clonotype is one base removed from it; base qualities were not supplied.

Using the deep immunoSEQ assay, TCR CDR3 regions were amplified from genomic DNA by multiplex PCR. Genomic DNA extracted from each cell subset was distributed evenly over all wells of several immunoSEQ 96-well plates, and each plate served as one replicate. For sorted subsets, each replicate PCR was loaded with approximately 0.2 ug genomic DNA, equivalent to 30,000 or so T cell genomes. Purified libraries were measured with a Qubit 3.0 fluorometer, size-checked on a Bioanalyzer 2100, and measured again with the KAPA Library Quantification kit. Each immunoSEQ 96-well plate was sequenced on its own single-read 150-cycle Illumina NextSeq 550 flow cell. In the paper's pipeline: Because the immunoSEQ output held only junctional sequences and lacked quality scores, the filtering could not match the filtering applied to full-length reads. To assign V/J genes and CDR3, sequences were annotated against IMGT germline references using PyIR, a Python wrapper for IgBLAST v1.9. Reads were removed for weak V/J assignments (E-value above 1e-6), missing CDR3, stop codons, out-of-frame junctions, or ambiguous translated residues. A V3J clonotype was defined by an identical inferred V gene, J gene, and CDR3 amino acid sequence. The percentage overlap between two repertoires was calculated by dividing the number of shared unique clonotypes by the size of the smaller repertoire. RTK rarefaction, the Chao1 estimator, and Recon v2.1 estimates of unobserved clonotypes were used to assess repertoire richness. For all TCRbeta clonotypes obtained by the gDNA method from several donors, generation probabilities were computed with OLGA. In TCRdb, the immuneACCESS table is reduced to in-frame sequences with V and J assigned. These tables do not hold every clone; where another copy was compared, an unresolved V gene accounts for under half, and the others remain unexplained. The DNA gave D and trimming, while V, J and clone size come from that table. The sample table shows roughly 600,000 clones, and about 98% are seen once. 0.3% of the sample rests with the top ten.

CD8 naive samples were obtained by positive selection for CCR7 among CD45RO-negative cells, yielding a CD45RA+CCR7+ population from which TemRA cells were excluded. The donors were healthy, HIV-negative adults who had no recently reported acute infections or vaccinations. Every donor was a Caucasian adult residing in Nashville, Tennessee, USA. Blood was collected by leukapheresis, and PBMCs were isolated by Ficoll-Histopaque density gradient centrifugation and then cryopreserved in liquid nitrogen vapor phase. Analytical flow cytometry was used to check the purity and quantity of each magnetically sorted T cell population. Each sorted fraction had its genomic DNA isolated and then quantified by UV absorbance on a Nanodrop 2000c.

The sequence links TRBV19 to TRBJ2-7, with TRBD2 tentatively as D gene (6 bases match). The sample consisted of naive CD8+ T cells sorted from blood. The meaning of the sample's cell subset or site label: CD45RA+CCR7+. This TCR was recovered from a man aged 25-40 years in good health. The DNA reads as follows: TGTGCCAGTAGCTCGGGAGTCTACGAGCAGTACTTC. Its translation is CASSSGVYEQYF.